The entry below describes one T cell receptor (beta chain). Using its own MiXCR run on the reads, TCRdb lists one record per CDR3 protein. Here the sample spans 80,000 to 100,000 distinct CDR3 sequences, roughly 28% being singletons. V trimming: 8 bases; J trimming: 15 bases; junction bases outside the gene matches: 7. Germline CDR1 and CDR2: LNHDA and SQIVND (reference sequence). The CDR3 sequence is 13 residues long. The data derive from a study of type 1 regulatory T cells. The chain has TRBV19 and TRBJ2-1, with 16 bases fitting TRBD2. The sequenced material came from CD4+ T cells, either the whole sample or a sorted fraction (not recorded which). The TCR was taken from a human donor in good health. CDR3 in amino acids: CASGGLAGGPRFF. In DNA, the CDR3 is TGTGCCAGTGGGGGACTAGCGGGAGGGCCCCGGTTCTTC.